The T cell receptor beta chain described here comes from a study of cytomegalovirus exposure and HLA in healthy donors (dated by TCRdb to about 2017). At the level of the whole study: According to an earlier analysis of around 600 of the donors, about 170 million T cells yielded 90 million to 130 million unique TCR beta sequences and 276 Gb of sequence data. Roughly 300 gigabases of sequencing data and approximately 93 million unique TCR sequences were included in an early release covering several hundred HLA-typed donors. In the later analysis, no new phenotypic data were used to find candidate immune exposures; instead, reliance was placed on TCR beta sequences and their occurrence across donors. The study aimed to test whether cataloging public T cell receptors could reveal signatures of past pathogen exposure. All discovery cohort repertoires had been generated using a single sequencing platform. To decide whether each TCR beta V gene segment behaved as functional or pseudogenic, an earlier analysis of some 580 of the donors relied on high-throughput TCR beta sequencing. The T cell repertoires of 666 subjects were profiled by immunosequencing and related to cytomegalovirus serostatus. A later analysis re-examined previously published TCR beta repertoires from around 670 donors and added high-resolution HLA genotyping to investigate patterns of TCR occurrence. A later genetic analysis took genome-wide SNP genotypes for about 65% of the 666 donors and used that subset as a discovery cohort. The genetic ancestry cluster associated with self-reported Caucasian donors included about four fifths of the approximately 430 genotyped donors. Class I and class II HLA loci were covered by the typing at four-digit resolution. Donor age, sex, ethnicity and CMV serostatus were collected together with the repertoire data. Besides the first cohort of around 670 subjects, a separate validation cohort made up of 120 different subjects was used. To predict cytomegalovirus infection status, the study combined high-throughput TCR immunosequencing, statistical association of individual TCRs with disease status, and machine learning. Typing coverage varied by locus: roughly 620-640 donors for A, B, C, DRB1 and DQB1; 522 for DQA1; 606 for DPA1; 400 to 480 for DPB1. On average, 235,054 unique TCR beta nucleotide sequences were sequenced per donor among 398 genotyped donors of the cohort, with approximately 18% of those sequences being non-productive. A handful of DR-DQ haplotypes were handled as single units for association and clustering because linkage in the cohort was strong.

Study-wide findings and limitations: According to a later analysis, TCR association rates differed among HLA loci, with DRB1 alleles showing the most associated TCRs and HLA-C alleles showing the fewest. In both the original and validation cohorts, the classifier was reported to diagnose cytomegalovirus status with high specificity and sensitivity. A later analysis associated 16,951 TCR beta sequences with specific HLA alleles at a false discovery rate of 0.05. In vitro tests confirmed that three of the cytomegalovirus-associated TCR beta chains recognize cytomegalovirus antigens. HLA typing was unavailable for some donors at each locus, so association tests used only the typed subset. Because the 87-base-pair reads could not distinguish some IMGT-functional V segments, including TRBV6-2 and TRBV6-3, those segments were excluded. An earlier analysis of approximately 590 of the donors showed that most TCR beta V segments appeared in productive rearrangements either about 87% or about 30% of the time, which broadly matched IMGT annotations. For the cohort, immune exposure information was limited to CMV serostatus. In a later analysis, several top co-occurrence clusters were reported to appear linked to parvovirus B19, influenza, CMV and Epstein-Barr virus. A later genetic analysis associated a missense DCLRE1C variant with V-gene and J-gene trimming of TCR beta chains, and an independent cohort replicated the association. Sequencing depth was assumed to be roughly uniform across donors in the presence/absence analyses, though that assumption may not hold. The study listed 150 to 200 TCR beta chains as associated with cytomegalovirus. Most TCR sequences were seen in very few donors, while some public TCRs were found in many individuals. When HLA alleles, especially DR and DQ, strongly co-occurred, TCR associations were difficult to assign to individual alleles. A further reported finding was that TCR beta sequences accurately predicted the HLA-A and HLA-B alleles for most subjects in the first cohort. A later genetic analysis reported fewer N-insertions in productive TCRs among donors in an Asian-associated ancestry cluster than the approximately 700-donor mean. In a later analysis, most CMV-associated TCR beta chains were found to appear HLA-restricted, with HLA associations seemingly driven largely by CMV exposure. The cohort was sequenced for TCR beta chains only, and without alpha or paired-chain data the features that could be detected were limited. Linkage disequilibrium might explain the correlated functional status among segregating V segments, but an unknown experimental factor could not be ruled out. In a later analysis, HLA-associated TCR beta chains were found to be more clonally expanded and to have lower generation probabilities than equally common non-associated chains. A cluster of highly shared sequence variants was judged likely to represent a technical artifact of the sequencing pipeline. According to the authors, the approach could potentially be generalized to other disease states and immunological phenotypes. Over 15 rarely observed V segments, including chromosome 9 orphons, were excluded from the earlier analysis of about 500 of the donors because counts were too low.

Looking up the germline V gene yields CDR1 SGHAT and CDR2 FQNNGV. From its cysteine to its phenylalanine, the CDR3 spans 16 amino acids. The only DNA kept is the CDR3, 48 bases in frame from the first base. Here V drops 5 bases and J drops 4 bases, and the junction holds 6 bases not matched to any gene. The cohort consisted of some 730 healthy bone marrow donors. At the time of sampling, every cohort member was nominally healthy, though immune exposures that went unrecorded were likely present. The donor was CMV seropositive and was included in the group of some 290 seropositive cohort members. A peripheral blood sample was provided by each donor, and peripheral blood mononuclear cells were used for TCR beta sequencing. Genomic DNA extraction from the blood cell samples was performed with the Qiagen DNeasy Blood Extraction Kit. Concerning this clone itself: Its antigen is still unknown. Base qualities were left out, and no much larger clone turns up one base away.

The method behind the library was the immunoSEQ multiplex PCR assay. A mixture of 60 forward primers for TCR Vbeta segments and 13 reverse primers for TCR Jbeta segments was used in the multiplex PCR. The CDR3 region of rearranged TCR beta genes was amplified from genomic DNA with a multiplex PCR assay. The amplified TCR beta libraries were sequenced on the Illumina HiSeq System as 87-base-pair reads. Turning to the authors' computational methods: A later analysis tallied about 77 million unique TCR beta chains across the 666 repertoires, and roughly 11 million of those chains were shared by two or more donors. To remove PCR and sequencing errors, raw reads were error-corrected and collapsed into unique sequences using a nearest-neighbor algorithm that merged closely related sequences. Alignment of CDR3 sequences to IMGT reference sequences was used to assign V, D and J gene segments. For a sequence to be retained, at least a six-nucleotide match to both a V gene segment and a J gene segment was required. A rearrangement was called productive if the CDR3 had no stop codons and remained in frame with V and J, and every other rearrangement was called non-productive. CDR3 was defined according to IMGT convention as the region running from the second conserved V-encoded cysteine to the conserved J-encoded phenylalanine. In an earlier analysis of around 540 of the donors, sequences lacking an unambiguous match to a single V gene segment were excluded. In an earlier analysis of more than 500 of the donors, a V segment was called functional when productive rearrangements were above 56.7%, and segregating when the standard deviation between donors exceeded 5%. A statistical classification framework was built to diagnose cytomegalovirus status from the catalog of TCR beta chain sequences. A later analysis assigned V and J genes by comparing TCR nucleotide sequences with IMGT/GENE-DB human TR gene sequences. Using the TCRdist pipeline, a later analysis assigned CDR3 sequences along with most-parsimonious VDJ recombination scenarios. In a later analysis, each TCR beta chain was defined by its CDR3 amino acid sequence together with its V-gene family, and reads lacking a unique V-gene family were excluded. In a later analysis, around 650 highly shared, low-generation-probability nucleotide sequences were removed to address suspected cross-contamination and a sequencing artifact. In a later analysis, a clonal expansion index was calculated for each public chain from normalized within-repertoire ranks of inferred template counts. In a later analysis, generation probabilities were computed using a VDJ recombination model fitted to out-of-frame rearrangements, and the results were checked against IGoR. Hypergeometric tests were used in a later analysis to score TCR-TCR, TCR-HLA and TCR-CMV co-occurrence, with a repertoire-size bias correction applied to the TCR pairs. In a later analysis, false discovery rates were estimated by permuting HLA or CMV assignments 20 times. In a later analysis, co-occurring TCRs were grouped with DBSCAN, and TCRdist sequence similarity was added when clustering was performed within HLA-allele-positive subsets. For co-occurrence clustering, repertoires with fewer than 30,000 or more than 120,000 public chains were excluded, along with roughly five repertoires with anomalous nucleotide sharing. What TCRdb holds here is the immuneACCESS table cut down to in-frame rearrangements. Part of the clones is not present; checked against another copy, under half of the missing clones reflect an unresolved V gene, and the others are unexplained. The DNA was the basis for D and trimming; V, J and clone size are from that table. The sample includes around 130,000 clones, with 75% to 85% observed a single time. The ten largest make up just under 3% of the sample.

The receptor was isolated from a woman under 30 in good health and CMV-seropositive. The sequence links TRBV11-2 to TRBJ2-5; TRBD2 matches 14 bases in the middle. Sequencing used PBMCs. The DNA sequence follows: TGTGCCAGCAGCCATCGACTAGCGGGGGGGCCAGAGACCCAGTACTTC. Translated, this gives CASSHRLAGGPETQYF.